Each of the 26 T cell receptor beta chains below was sequenced from the same sample in a study of human T cells and chemical hapten exposure. Regarding time point: patch test 1, 2 weeks after DPC sensitization. Treatment: therapeutic diphenylcyclopropenone sensitization with weekly scalp DPC. TCRdb analysed the RACE reads with MiXCR anew, one entry per CDR3 protein. The sample contains approximately 82,000 distinct CDR3 sequences, about 10% of which appear only once. Sequenced here: whole blood, sampled in connection with sensitization to the hapten diphenylcyclopropenone (DPC). The receptors stem from a man aged 40-49 years with alopecia areata. Some clones in this sample may be carry-over from other donors' samples.

This clonotype was detected a few times. This sequence joins TRBV2 and TRBJ2-7; D remains unclear. CDR1 is SNHLY, CDR2 FYNNEI, per germline. The V end lost 7 bases, the J end lost 2 bases, and 15 bases lay between the germline ends. The CDR3 is made up of 14 amino acids. CDR3 sequence: CASTRRHLAYEQYF. DNA for the CDR3: TGTGCCAGCACTCGTAGGCATCTTGCCTACGAGCAGTACTTC. The whole variable domain, remainder taken from reference TRBV2 and TRBJ2-7, is EPEVTQTPSHQVTQMGQEVILRCVPISNHLYFYWYRQILGQKVEFLVSFYNNEISEKSEIFDDQFSVERPDGSNFTLKIRSTKLEDSAMYFCASTRRHLAYEQYFGPGTRLTVT.

There are a few counts of this clonotype. The chain combines TRBV15 with TRBJ2-3; 9 bases map to TRBD1. The V gene end was trimmed by 0 bases and the J gene end by 1 base; junction bases not matched to a gene: 5. The CDR3 spans 17 residues. Per the germline V gene, CDR1 is LNHNV and CDR2 is YYDKDF (reference sequence). The CDR3 region is CATSRDYGTGRTDTQYF. The CDR3 DNA sequence: TGTGCCACCAGCAGAGATTACGGGACAGGGCGCACAGATACGCAGTATTTT.

There are a few counts of this clonotype. This rearrangement joins TRBV9 to TRBJ2-5; the match to TRBD2 covers 10 bases. In germline, CDR1 is SGDLS, CDR2 YYNGEE. The CDR3 has 16 residues. Germline trimming cut 0 bases from V and 2 bases from J; bases unmatched to any gene: 4. CDR3 coding DNA: TGTGCCAGCAGCGTAGGCAGCGGGAGGGAGCAAGAGACCCAGTACTTC. Protein: CASSVGSGREQETQYF.

This clonotype showed up many times. The chain couples TRBV6-2 or TRBV6-3 to TRBJ2-1; no clear D. The length of the CDR3 is 15 residues. V was pared by 2 bases and J by 5 bases, with 13 bases between. Germline V gene sequence: CDR1 MNHEY, CDR2 SVGEGT. The CDR3 DNA reads TGTGCCAGCAGTTACATAGGCCGGGTCAACAATGAGCAGTTCTTC. Protein: CASSYIGRVNNEQFF.

This clonotype was detected only a few times. V is TRBV14 and J is TRBJ1-1; possibly TRBD1 for D (6 bases). CDR1 is SGHDN, CDR2 FVKESK, per germline. The V end lost 1 base, the J end lost 1 base, and 10 bases lay between the germline ends. The CDR3 length is 15 residues. The CDR3 region is CASSQATGANTEAFF. The DNA of the CDR3 is TGTGCCAGCAGCCAAGCGACGGGGGCGAACACTGAAGCTTTCTTT. Using reference TRBV14 and TRBJ1-1 for the parts outside the CDR3, the full variable domain is EAGVTQFPSHSVIEKGQTVTLRCDPISGHDNLYWYRRVMGKEIKFLLHFVKESKQDESGMPNNRFLAERTGGTYSTLKVQPAELEDSGVYFCASSQATGANTEAFFGQGTRLTVV.

This clonotype was counted between two and nine times. This chain joins TRBV12-3 or TRBV12-4 and TRBJ2-5; 9 positions match TRBD1. The junction had 7 bases not matched to a gene; V was cut back by 7 bases and J by 4 bases. CDR3 length: 14 residues. CDR3 sequence (DNA): TGTGCCAGCAACGCCCGGGACAGGGTAGAGACCCAGTACTTC. It is translated as CASNARDRVETQYF.

This sequence joins TRBV28 and TRBJ2-5; maybe TRBD2 (5 bases). Germline-derived CDR1 and CDR2 are MDHEN and SYDVKM. CDR3 size: 14 residues. Trimming cost V 6 bases and J 7 bases, with 18 bases left between them. The CDR3 loop reads CASSPPSPAGTQYF. As DNA, the CDR3 is TGTGCCAGCAGCCCTCCGTCGCCGGCGGGGACCCAGTACTTC.

This clonotype was observed a handful of times. The V and J genes are TRBV19 and TRBJ2-6; D is undetermined. This CDR3 contains 16 residues. Germline values: CDR1 LNHDA, CDR2 SQIVND (reference sequence). V lost 5 bases and J lost 3, with 14 bases in between. CDR3 in amino acids: CASSPGRSFGANVLTF. CDR3 DNA: TGTGCCAGTAGTCCGGGTCGCTCGTTTGGGGCCAACGTCCTGACTTTC.

The chain couples TRBV7-2 to TRBJ2-1; 9 positions match TRBD2. CDR3 size: 15 residues. The junction had 7 bases not matched to a gene; V was cut back by 3 bases and J by 7 bases. CDR1 and CDR2 (germline): SGHTA, FQGNSA. CDR3: CASSLFLAGSNEQFF. The CDR3 DNA follows: TGTGCCAGCAGCTTGTTCCTAGCGGGGAGTAATGAGCAGTTCTTC.

The chain recombines TRBV11-2 with TRBJ2-7; either TRBD1 or TRBD2 may fit D (6 bases each). Germline assignment: CDR1 SGHAT and CDR2 FQNNGV. The ends were cut back, 5 bases at V and 3 bases at J, with 20 bases in the middle. The CDR3 extends over 16 amino acids. The CDR3 loop reads CASSRRGASINYEQYV. The CDR3 bases are TGTGCCAGCAGCCGAAGGGGGGCCAGTATTAACTACGAGCAGTACGTC.

This rearrangement joins TRBV2 to TRBJ2-2; D ambiguous. Germline values: CDR1 SNHLY, CDR2 FYNNEI. The length of the CDR3 is 16 residues. Between the trimmed V and J ends, which lost 4 bases and 1 base, there was a span of 13 bases. The CDR3 sequence: CASSGVGWLNTGELFF. CDR3 nucleotides: TGTGCCAGCAGTGGAGTCGGTTGGTTGAACACCGGGGAGCTGTTTTTT.

This clonotype was counted only a few times. The chain couples TRBV19 to TRBJ2-3, with 9 bases aligning to TRBD2. The CDR3 is 14 amino acids. Unmatched junction bases numbered 0, after V lost 2 bases and J lost 3 bases. In germline, CDR1 is LNHDA, CDR2 SQIVND (reference sequence). CDR3 nucleotides: TGTGCCAGTAGTATAACTAGCGGGACAGATACGCAGTATTTT. Translating gives CASSITSGTDTQYF.

This clonotype was detected many times. The chain is built from TRBV29-1 and TRBJ2-3, with TRBD2 matching over 7 bases. The CDR3 spans 16 residues. J gave up 2 bases and V 4 bases, and 12 bases lay outside the gene matches. Germline-derived CDR1 and CDR2 are SQVTM and ANQGSEA. The CDR3 nucleotides read TGCAGCGTTGTGGGCGGGAGTTTATGGAACACAGATACGCAGTATTTT. Translating gives CSVVGGSLWNTDTQYF.

There are a few counts of this clonotype. The V gene is TRBV30, the J gene TRBJ2-1, with D unresolved. The CDR3 length is 10 residues. Germline V gene sequence: CDR1 GTSNPN, CDR2 SVGIG (reference sequence). The V end lost 3 bases, the J end lost 16 bases, and 13 bases lay between the germline ends. Here the CDR3 DNA reads TGTGCCTGGAGGCCTGGTCGGCTCTTCTTC. This encodes CAWRPGRLFF.

This clonotype was counted only a few times. The chain employs TRBV27 and TRBJ1-3; 10 positions match TRBD1. The ends lost 7 bases at V and 4 bases at J; junction bases unmatched: 7. The CDR3 runs to 15 residues. Germline assignment: CDR1 MNHEY and CDR2 SMNVEV (reference sequence). CDR3 in amino acids: CASIGDRGRGNTIYF. CDR3 nucleotide sequence: TGTGCCAGCATCGGGGACAGGGGCAGAGGAAACACCATATATTTT.

This clonotype was detected a few times. This rearrangement joins TRBV5-1 to TRBJ1-5; unclear D gene. The CDR3 contains 14 residues. V was pared by 0 bases and J by 6 bases, with 10 bases between. CDR1 is SGHRS and CDR2 is YFSETQ in the germline V gene. In DNA, the CDR3 is TGCGCCAGCAGCTTGGACGGCAGCGGTCAGCCCCAGCATTTT. Amino acid sequence: CASSLDGSGQPQHF.

This chain links TRBV13 with TRBJ2-4; possibly TRBD1 for D (6 bases). The germline V gene encodes CDR1 PRHDT and CDR2 FYEKMQ (reference sequence). Trimming took off 0 bases at V and 9 bases at J, with 12 bases between the two ends. The CDR3 spans 14 residues. CDR3 sequence reads: CASSLGQGLSIQYF. CDR3 nucleotide sequence: TGTGCCAGCAGCTTAGGACAGGGATTGAGCATTCAGTACTTC.

In this sample, this clonotype turned up a few times. The chain couples TRBV7-6 to TRBJ2-7, with a weak D call TRBD2 (6 bases). Germline values: CDR1 SGHVS, CDR2 FNYEAQ. V gave up 1 base and J gave up 7 bases, with 26 bases separating them. This CDR3 region has 18 residues. CDR3 DNA sequence: TGTGCCAGCAGCTTAGGACCCCCCGTCGCGGGACCCCTTGGTGAGCAGTACGTC. Its translation is CASSLGPPVAGPLGEQYV.

This clonotype was counted between two and nine times. J is TRBJ1-5 and V is TRBV19; D unresolved. CDR3 length: 14 residues. V was shortened by 7 bases and J by 2 bases, with 12 bases between the two germline ends. Germline V CDR1 and CDR2: LNHDA, SQIVND (reference sequence). The DNA for the CDR3 is TGTGCCAGTACCCCTGGGTTGGGCAATCAGCCCCAGCATTTT. It specifies CASTPGLGNQPQHF.

There are many counts of this clonotype. The chain recombines TRBV18 with TRBJ1-2; 8 nucleotides match TRBD1. The CDR3 loop spans 15 amino acids. Losses at the gene ends were 2 bases for V and 6 bases for J; bases not matched to a gene: 8. CDR1 KGHSH and CDR2 LQKENI come from the germline V gene. Written as DNA, the CDR3 is TGTGCCAGCTCACCAGTCGGACAGGGAAGAGATGGCTACACCTTC. The encoded protein is CASSPVGQGRDGYTF.

This clonotype appeared a few times. The gene calls are TRBV19 and TRBJ1-4; D possibly corresponds to TRBD1 (6 bases). Germline assignment: CDR1 LNHDA and CDR2 SQIVND (reference sequence). V dropped 5 bases and J dropped 8 bases, with 12 bases sitting between them. There are 13 residues in the CDR3. The CDR3 protein is CASSPRGREKLFF. CDR3 nucleotides: TGTGCCAGTAGTCCCAGGGGACGAGAAAAACTGTTTTTT.

The chain uses TRBV4-2 and TRBJ1-1; D remains unclear. The germline gives CDR1 LGHNA, CDR2 YNFKEQ. V was clipped by 4 bases and J by 4 bases, with 19 bases between them. The CDR3 runs 16 residues. For the CDR3, the DNA is TGTGCCAGCAGCCGAAGTGAATTGGCGGGAAGCACTGAAGCTTTCTTT. Its translation is CASSRSELAGSTEAFF.

The chain combines TRBV12-3 or TRBV12-4 with TRBJ2-5; D is perhaps TRBD1 or TRBD2 (5 bases each). This CDR3 is 13 amino acids long. V was trimmed by 3 bases and J by 5 bases, leaving 10 bases between them. The CDR3 bases are TGTGCCAGCAGTTTTGGGGGAACGGAGACCCAGTACTTC. This gives the protein CASSFGGTETQYF.

This clonotype occurred a few times. CDR3 region: CASSTDRPSTNEKLFF. The CDR3 coding sequence is TGTGCCAGCAGTACTGACAGGCCATCAACTAATGAAAAACTGTTTTTT. The rearrangement joins TRBV2 to TRBJ1-4, with D perhaps TRBD1 (6 bases). The CDR3 length is 16 residues. The V and J ends lost 5 bases and 0 bases respectively, with 13 bases between them. The V gene's germline CDR1 is SNHLY and CDR2 FYNNEI.

This chain links TRBV13 with TRBJ2-3, with TRBD2 matching over 8 bases. CDR1 and CDR2 (germline): PRHDT, FYEKMQ (reference sequence). V gave up 4 bases and J gave up 6 bases; unmatched junction bases: 9. There are 15 residues in the CDR3. This CDR3 reads CASSSPGGSTDTQYF. CDR3 nucleotides: TGTGCCAGCAGCTCCCCGGGGGGGTCAACCGATACGCAGTATTTT.

Ten or more counts support this clonotype. The V call is TRBV28, the J call TRBJ1-1, with D possibly TRBD1 on 6 matching bases. V gave up 1 base and J gave up 8 bases, with 14 bases separating them. There are 14 residues in the CDR3. Germline CDR1 reads MDHEN; CDR2 reads SYDVKM. CDR3 in DNA: TGTGCCAGCAGTTTATCCTTGGACAGTAGGGAAGCTTTCTTT. Amino acids: CASSLSLDSREAFF.